The sequence of this TCR beta chain was determined in a study of monozygotic twins with inflammatory bowel disease. Points from the study as a whole: For IBD patients, clonotypes shared with others were fewer than for healthy twins, especially with disease activity.

Through template switching, UMIs that included a 6-nucleotide sample barcode were added. TCRalpha along with TCRbeta cDNA was subjected to two nested PCRs lasting 16 and 9 cycles. TCRdb reprocessed the 5' RACE reads, keeping one entry per CDR3 protein, no DNA. The sample holds some 200,000 distinct CDR3 sequences. Every donor provided one blood sample measuring approximately 2.5 ml. With regard to this clonotype: Its target is not known.

Sequenced sample: blood. This TCR was recovered from a human donor with ulcerative colitis or Crohn's disease, or a healthy co-twin of an affected twin (not recorded which).

This chain's CDR3 is CASSEYALRGQTDTQYF. The chain combines TRBV25-1 with TRBJ2-3; TCRdb lists TRBD1, though no DNA is available to test this call. The CDR3 consists of 17 residues. Germline V CDR1 and CDR2: MGHDK, SYGVNS.